This TCR beta chain was recorded in a study of T cells in Graves' hyperthyroidism and ophthalmopathy. This clonotype has just a few counts. TCR beta CDR3 regions were amplified from RNA transcripts. The study used the HTBI primer set for a first-round RT-PCR of the TCR CDR3. MiXCR, run by TCRdb on the multiplex PCR reads, gives a single entry per CDR3 protein. This table has hundreds of thousands of distinct CDR3 sequences, 20% to 25% appearing once. Trimming cost V 3 bases and J 0 bases; bases outside gene matches: 2. The CDR3 runs to 15 residues. Germline lookup yields CDR1 SNHLY and CDR2 FYNNEI. The sequencing input was blood. The origin of this receptor is a man aged 25 to 45 with Graves' ophthalmopathy. The chain recombines TRBV2 with TRBJ2-1, with 7 positions matching TRBD1. CDR3 amino acids: CASSERQGSYNEQFF. Written as DNA, the CDR3 is TGTGCCAGCAGTGAGAGACAGGGCTCCTACAATGAGCAGTTCTTC.